This T cell receptor beta chain is from a study of T cells in Graves' hyperthyroidism and ophthalmopathy. Study outcomes and limitations: In validation, the model predicted ophthalmopathy. These predictions came a median approximately six months before onset.

This clonotype occurred many times. Its matching antigen is unknown. Newly diagnosed hyperthyroidism, duration under 2 months, in patients aged 18 to 65. Out of 10 ml of fresh peripheral blood came the PBMCs. Authors of the study amplified TCR beta CDR3 regions from RNA transcripts. With the HTBI primer set, the TCR CDR3 went through a first round of RT-PCR. Each CDR3 protein gets one entry after TCRdb re-called the multiplex PCR reads with MiXCR. This sample yields more than 250,000 distinct CDR3 sequences, of which roughly 15% are seen a single time; around 30% belongs to the top ten. The source of this sequence is a woman in her 50s with Graves' hyperthyroidism that later progressed to Graves' ophthalmopathy. Source material: blood.

The DNA for the CDR3 is TGTGCCAGCAGCCCACGACGACACCCCCTCAACATTCAGTACTTC. Amino acid sequence: CASSPRRHPLNIQYF. The rearrangement joins TRBV7-8 to TRBJ2-4; D ambiguous. The germline V gene has CDR1 SGHVS and CDR2 FQNEAQ. CDR3 length equals 15 residues. The V end lost 5 bases, the J end lost 7 bases, and 18 bases lay between the germline ends.